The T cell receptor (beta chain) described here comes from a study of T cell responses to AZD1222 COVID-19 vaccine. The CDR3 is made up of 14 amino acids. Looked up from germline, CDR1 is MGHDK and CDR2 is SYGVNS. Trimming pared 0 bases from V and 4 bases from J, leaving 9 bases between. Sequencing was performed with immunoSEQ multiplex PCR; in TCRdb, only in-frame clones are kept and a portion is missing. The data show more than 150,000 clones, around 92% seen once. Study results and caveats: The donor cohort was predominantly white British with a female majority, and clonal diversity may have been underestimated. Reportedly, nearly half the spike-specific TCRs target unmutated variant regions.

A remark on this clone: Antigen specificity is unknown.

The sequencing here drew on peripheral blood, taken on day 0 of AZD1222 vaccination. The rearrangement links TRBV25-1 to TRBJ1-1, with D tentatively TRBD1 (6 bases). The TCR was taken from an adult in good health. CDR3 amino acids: CASSEYTGITEAFF. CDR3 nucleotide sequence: TGTGCCAGCAGTGAATACACAGGGATCACTGAAGCTTTCTTT.